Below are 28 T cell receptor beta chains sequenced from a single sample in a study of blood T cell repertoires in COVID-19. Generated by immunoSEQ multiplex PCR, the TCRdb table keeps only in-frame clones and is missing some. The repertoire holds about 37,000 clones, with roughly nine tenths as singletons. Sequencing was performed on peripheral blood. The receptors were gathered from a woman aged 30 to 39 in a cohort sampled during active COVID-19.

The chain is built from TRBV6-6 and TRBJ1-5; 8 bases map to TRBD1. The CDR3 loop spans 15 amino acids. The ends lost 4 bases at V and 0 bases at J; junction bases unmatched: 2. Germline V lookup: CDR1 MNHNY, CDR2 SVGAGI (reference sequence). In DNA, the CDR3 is TGTGCCAGCAGTTGGGGACAGGCTAGCAATCAGCCCCAGCATTTT. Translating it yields CASSWGQASNQPQHF.

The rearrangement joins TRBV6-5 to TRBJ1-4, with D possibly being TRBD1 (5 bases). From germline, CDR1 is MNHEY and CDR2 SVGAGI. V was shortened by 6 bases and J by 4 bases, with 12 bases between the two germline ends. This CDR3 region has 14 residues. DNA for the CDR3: TGTGCCAGCAGGCAACGGGACTTTAATGAAAAACTGTTTTTT. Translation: CASRQRDFNEKLFF.

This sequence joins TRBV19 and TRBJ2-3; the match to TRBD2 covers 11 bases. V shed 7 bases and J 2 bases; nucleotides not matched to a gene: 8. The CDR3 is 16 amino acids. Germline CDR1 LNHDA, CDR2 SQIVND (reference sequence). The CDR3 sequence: CASTGTSGTLTDTQYF. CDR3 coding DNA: TGTGCCAGTACCGGGACTAGCGGTACCCTCACAGATACGCAGTATTTT.

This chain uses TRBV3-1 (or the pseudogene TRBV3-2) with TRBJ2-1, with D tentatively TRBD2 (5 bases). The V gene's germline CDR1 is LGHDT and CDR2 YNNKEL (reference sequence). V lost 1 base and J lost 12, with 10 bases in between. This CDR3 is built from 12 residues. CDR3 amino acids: CASSQVALGQFF. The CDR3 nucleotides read TGTGCCAGCAGCCAAGTAGCACTAGGGCAGTTCTTC.

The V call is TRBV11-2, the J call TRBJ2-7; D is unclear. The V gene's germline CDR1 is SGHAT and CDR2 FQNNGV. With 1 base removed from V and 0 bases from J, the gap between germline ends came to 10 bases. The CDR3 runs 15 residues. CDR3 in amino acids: CASSLGYSSSYEQYF. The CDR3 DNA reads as TGTGCCAGCAGCTTAGGATACAGTTCCTCCTACGAGCAGTACTTC. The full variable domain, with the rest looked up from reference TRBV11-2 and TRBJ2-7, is EAGVAQSPRYKIIEKRQSVAFWCNPISGHATLYWYQQILGQGPKLLIQFQNNGVVDDSQLPKDRFSAERLKGVDSTLKIQPAKLEDSAVYLCASSLGYSSSYEQYFGPGTRLTVT.

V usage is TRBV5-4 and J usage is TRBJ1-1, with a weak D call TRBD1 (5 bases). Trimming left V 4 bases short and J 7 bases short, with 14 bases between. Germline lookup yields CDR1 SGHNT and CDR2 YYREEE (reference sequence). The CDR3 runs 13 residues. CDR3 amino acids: CASSPTGRGEAFF. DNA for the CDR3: TGTGCCAGCAGCCCGACCGGGAGGGGTGAAGCTTTCTTT.

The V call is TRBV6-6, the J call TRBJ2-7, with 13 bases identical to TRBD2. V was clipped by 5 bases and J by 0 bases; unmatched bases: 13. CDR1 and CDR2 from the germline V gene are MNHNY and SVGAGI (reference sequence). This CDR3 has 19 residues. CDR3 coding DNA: TGTGCCAGCAGTCCTAGACTAGCGGGAGGTAGGGCCCTCTCCTACGAGCAGTACTTC. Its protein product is CASSPRLAGGRALSYEQYF.

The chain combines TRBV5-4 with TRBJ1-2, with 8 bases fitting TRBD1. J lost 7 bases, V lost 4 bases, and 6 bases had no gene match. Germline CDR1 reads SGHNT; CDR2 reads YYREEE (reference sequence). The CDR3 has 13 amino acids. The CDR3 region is CASSPVQGGGYTF. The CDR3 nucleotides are TGTGCCAGCAGCCCCGTACAGGGGGGTGGCTACACCTTC.

The CDR3 region has the DNA TGCGCCAGCAGCCTCGGACAGGGGGGAGCCTACGAGCAGTACTTC. Protein product: CASSLGQGGAYEQYF. The chain is built from TRBV5-1 and TRBJ2-7, with 10 bases lining up with TRBD1. V was pared by 4 bases and J by 2 bases, with 6 bases of the junction left unmatched. Germline lookup yields CDR1 SGHRS and CDR2 YFSETQ. This CDR3 has 15 residues. Supplemented by reference TRBV5-1 and TRBJ2-7, the full variable domain reads KAGVTQTPRYLIKTRGQQVTLSCSPISGHRSVSWYQQTPGQGLQFLFEYFSETQRNKGNFPGRFSGRQFSNSRSEMNVSTLELGDSALYLCASSLGQGGAYEQYFGPGTRLTVT.

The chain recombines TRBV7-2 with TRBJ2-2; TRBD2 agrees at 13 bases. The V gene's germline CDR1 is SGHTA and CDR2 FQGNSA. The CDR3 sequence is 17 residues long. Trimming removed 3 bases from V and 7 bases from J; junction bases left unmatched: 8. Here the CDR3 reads CASSFWGLAGTNGELFF. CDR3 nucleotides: TGTGCCAGCAGCTTCTGGGGACTAGCGGGAACGAACGGGGAGCTGTTTTTT.

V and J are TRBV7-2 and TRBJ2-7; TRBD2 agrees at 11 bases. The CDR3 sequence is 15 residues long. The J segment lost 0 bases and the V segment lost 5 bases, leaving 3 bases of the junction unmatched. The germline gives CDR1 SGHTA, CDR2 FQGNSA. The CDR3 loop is CASSTSGGYSYEQYF. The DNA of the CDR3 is TGTGCCAGCAGCACTAGCGGGGGCTACTCCTACGAGCAGTACTTC.

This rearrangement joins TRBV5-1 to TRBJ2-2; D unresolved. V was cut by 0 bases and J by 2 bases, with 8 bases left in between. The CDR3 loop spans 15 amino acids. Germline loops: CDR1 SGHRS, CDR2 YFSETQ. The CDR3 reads CASSLASLNTGELFF. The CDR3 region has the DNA TGCGCCAGCAGCTTGGCCTCTCTAAACACCGGGGAGCTGTTTTTT.

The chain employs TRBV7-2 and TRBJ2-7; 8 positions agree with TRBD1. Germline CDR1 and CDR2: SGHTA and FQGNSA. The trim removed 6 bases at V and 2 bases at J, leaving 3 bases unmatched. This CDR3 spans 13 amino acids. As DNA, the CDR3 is TGTGCCAGCAGAGGACAGGGCACCTACGAGCAGTACTTC. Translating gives CASRGQGTYEQYF.

CDR3 residues: CASSVTLAGEQFF. The CDR3 DNA follows: TGTGCCAGCAGCGTAACCTTAGCGGGTGAGCAGTTCTTC. The rearrangement joins TRBV9 to TRBJ2-1, with 7 positions matching TRBD2. Germline values: CDR1 SGDLS, CDR2 YYNGEE. J was trimmed by 9 bases and V by 1 base; bases with no gene match: 4. The CDR3 is 13 amino acids.

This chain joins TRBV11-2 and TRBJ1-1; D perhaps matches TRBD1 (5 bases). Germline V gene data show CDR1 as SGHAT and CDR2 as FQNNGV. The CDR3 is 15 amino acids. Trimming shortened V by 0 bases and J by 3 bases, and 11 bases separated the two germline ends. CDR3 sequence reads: CASSLDPRAYTEAFF. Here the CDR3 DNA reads TGTGCCAGCAGCTTAGACCCCAGGGCATACACTGAAGCTTTCTTT.

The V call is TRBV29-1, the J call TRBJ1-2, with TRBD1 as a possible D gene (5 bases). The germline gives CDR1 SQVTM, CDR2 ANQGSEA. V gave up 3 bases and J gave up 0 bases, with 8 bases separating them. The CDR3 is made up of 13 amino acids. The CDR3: CSVEEGPNYGYTF. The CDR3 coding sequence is TGCAGCGTTGAGGAGGGGCCTAACTATGGCTACACCTTC.

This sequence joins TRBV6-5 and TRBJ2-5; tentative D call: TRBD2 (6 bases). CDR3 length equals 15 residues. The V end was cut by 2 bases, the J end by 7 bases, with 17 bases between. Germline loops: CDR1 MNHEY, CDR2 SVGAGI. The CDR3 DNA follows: TGTGCCAGCAGTTACAAGGGCGGGGCTTGGGGGACCCAGTACTTC. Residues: CASSYKGGAWGTQYF.

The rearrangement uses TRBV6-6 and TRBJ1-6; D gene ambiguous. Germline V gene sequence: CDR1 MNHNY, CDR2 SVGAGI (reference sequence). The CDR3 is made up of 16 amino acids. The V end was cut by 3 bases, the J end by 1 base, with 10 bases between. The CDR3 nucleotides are TGTGCCAGCAGTTATAACTCACCGTCCTATAATTCACCCCTCCACTTT. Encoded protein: CASSYNSPSYNSPLHF.

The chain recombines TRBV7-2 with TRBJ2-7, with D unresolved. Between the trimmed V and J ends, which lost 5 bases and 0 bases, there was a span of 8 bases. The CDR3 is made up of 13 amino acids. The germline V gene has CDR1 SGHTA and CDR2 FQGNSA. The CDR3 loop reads CASSAGTSYEQYF. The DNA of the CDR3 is TGTGCCAGCAGCGCTGGCACCTCCTACGAGCAGTACTTC.

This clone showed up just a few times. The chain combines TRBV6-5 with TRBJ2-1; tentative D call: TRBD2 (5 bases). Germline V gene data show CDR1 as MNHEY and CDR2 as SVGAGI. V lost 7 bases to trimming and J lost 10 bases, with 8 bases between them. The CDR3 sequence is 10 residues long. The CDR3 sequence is CASTGEEQFF. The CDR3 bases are TGTGCCAGCACCGGGGAAGAGCAGTTCTTC.

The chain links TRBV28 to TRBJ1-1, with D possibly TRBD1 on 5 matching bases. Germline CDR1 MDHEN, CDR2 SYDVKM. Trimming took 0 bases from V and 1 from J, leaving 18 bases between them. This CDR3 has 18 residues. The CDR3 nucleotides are TGTGCCAGCAGTTTATGGGGACTGAGTATAGGCACGAACACTGAAGCTTTCTTT. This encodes CASSLWGLSIGTNTEAFF.

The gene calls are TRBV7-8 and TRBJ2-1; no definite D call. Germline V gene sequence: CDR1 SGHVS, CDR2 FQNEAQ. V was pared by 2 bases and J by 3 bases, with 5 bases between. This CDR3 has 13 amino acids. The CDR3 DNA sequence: TGTGCCAGCAGCTTAAGAGACTACAATGAGCAGTTCTTC. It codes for CASSLRDYNEQFF.

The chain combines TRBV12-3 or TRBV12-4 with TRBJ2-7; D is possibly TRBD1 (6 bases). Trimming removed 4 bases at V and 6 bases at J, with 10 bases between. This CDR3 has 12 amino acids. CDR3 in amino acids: CASSYRVSEQYF. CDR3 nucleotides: TGTGCCAGCAGTTACAGGGTTAGCGAGCAGTACTTC.

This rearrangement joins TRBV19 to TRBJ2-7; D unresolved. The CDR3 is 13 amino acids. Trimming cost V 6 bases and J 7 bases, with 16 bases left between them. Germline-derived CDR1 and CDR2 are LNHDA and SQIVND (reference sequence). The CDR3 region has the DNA TGTGCCAGTAGAAGGCAGATTCACGGGGAGCAGTACTTC. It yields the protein CASRRQIHGEQYF.

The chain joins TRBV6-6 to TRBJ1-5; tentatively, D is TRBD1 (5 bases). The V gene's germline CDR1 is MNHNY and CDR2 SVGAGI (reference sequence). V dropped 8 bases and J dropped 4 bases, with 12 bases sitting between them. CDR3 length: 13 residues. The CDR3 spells CASRAGENQPQHF. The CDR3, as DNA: TGTGCCAGCCGGGCGGGGGAGAATCAGCCCCAGCATTTT.

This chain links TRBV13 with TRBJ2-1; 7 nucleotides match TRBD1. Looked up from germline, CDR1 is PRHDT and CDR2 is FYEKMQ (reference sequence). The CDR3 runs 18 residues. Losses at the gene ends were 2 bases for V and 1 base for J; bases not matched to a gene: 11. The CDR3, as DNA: TGTGCCAGCAGCTTAAGCAGGGGGTTGGTAGAGTCCTACAATGAGCAGTTCTTC. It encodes CASSLSRGLVESYNEQFF. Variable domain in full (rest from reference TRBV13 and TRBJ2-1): AAGVIQSPRHLIKEKRETATLKCYPIPRHDTVYWYQQGPGQDPQFLISFYEKMQSDKGSIPDRFSAQQFSDYHSELNMSSLELGDSALYFCASSLSRGLVESYNEQFFGPGTRLTVL.

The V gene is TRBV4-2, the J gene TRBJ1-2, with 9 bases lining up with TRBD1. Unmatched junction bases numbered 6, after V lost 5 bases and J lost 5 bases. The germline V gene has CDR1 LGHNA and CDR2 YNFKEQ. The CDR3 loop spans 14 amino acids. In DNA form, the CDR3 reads TGTGCCAGCAGCTCCCGGGACAGGGATTATGGCTACACCTTC. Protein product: CASSSRDRDYGYTF.

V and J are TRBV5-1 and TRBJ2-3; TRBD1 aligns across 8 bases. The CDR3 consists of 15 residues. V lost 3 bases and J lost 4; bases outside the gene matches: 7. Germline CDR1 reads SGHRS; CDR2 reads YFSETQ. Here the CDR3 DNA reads TGCGCCAGCAGCTCCCGGACAGGGTCGGCAGATACGCAGTATTTT. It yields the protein CASSSRTGSADTQYF. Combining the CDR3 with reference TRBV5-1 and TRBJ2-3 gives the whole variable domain KAGVTQTPRYLIKTRGQQVTLSCSPISGHRSVSWYQQTPGQGLQFLFEYFSETQRNKGNFPGRFSGRQFSNSRSEMNVSTLELGDSALYLCASSSRTGSADTQYFGPGTRLTVL.